This T cell receptor (beta chain) was obtained from a study of beta chain features in type 1 diabetes. Whole-study results and caveats: More deletions and fewer insertions at VDJ junctions were seen in type 1 diabetes patients. Moderately but significantly shorter TCRB CDR3s were found in Type 1 diabetes patients in all four CD4+ subsets. Small HLA sub-analyses could not settle whether HLA shapes TCRB rearrangement.

The J segment lost 4 bases and the V segment lost 8 bases, leaving 7 bases of the junction unmatched. CDR3 length: 13 amino acids. The germline CDR1 and CDR2 sequences are GTSNPN and SVGIG (reference sequence). This clone was observed a few times. The antigen is undetermined. The investigators reverse transcribed all of the isolated RNA, so they sequenced expressed TCRB transcripts. The table came from immunoSEQ multiplex PCR; TCRdb's copy has only in-frame clones and leaves some out. Counted here are about 220,000 clones, roughly 10% occurring once; the ten biggest clones make up approximately 1.5%. This receptor was identified in a man between 18 and 35 years old in good health. This chain joins TRBV30 and TRBJ2-2, with 7 bases lining up with TRBD2. Sequencing used central memory CD4+ T cells from blood. The CDR3 protein is CARRGLTTGELFF. The CDR3 DNA sequence: TGTGCCCGGCGGGGGTTAACCACCGGGGAGCTGTTTTTT.